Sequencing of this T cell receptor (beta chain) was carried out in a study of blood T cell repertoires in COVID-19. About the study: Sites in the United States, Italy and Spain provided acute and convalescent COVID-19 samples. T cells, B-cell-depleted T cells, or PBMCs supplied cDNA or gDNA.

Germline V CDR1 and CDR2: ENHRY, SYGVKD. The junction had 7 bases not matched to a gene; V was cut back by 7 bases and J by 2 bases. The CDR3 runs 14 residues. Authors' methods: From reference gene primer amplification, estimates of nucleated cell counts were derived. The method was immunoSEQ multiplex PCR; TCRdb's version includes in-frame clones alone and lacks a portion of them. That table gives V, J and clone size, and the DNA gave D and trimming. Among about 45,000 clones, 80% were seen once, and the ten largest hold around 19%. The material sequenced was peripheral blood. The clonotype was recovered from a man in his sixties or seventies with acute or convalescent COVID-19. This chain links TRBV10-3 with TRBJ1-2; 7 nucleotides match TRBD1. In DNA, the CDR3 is TGTGCCATCAAGTGGGACAGCGCCAACTATGGCTACACCTTC. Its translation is CAIKWDSANYGYTF.